The T cell receptor (beta chain) described here comes from a study of identical twins. V was clipped by 4 bases and J by 3 bases; unmatched bases: 8. This CDR3 has 15 amino acids. General study findings and limits: Excess low generation probability was seen in twin-shared out-of-frame alpha sequences.

Only healthy Caucasians were included as donors. A universal primer binding site was introduced by template switching. The final cDNA contained unique molecular identifiers. MiXCR was run by TCRdb on the 5' RACE reads, yielding one entry per CDR3 protein. The table shows some 570,000 distinct CDR3 sequences, with approximately 20% occurring only once. This clonotype was seen a handful of times. The antigen remains undetermined. These data also featured in a second study, about yellow fever vaccine responses in identical twins. According to that study: Each twin's T cell response to the vaccine was reported to look partly convergent and partly personalized.

Input material: CD4+ T cells sorted from blood. The clonotype was recovered from a woman aged 18-30 years in good health. The genes are TRBV12-3 or TRBV12-4 and TRBJ2-7, with TRBD2 matching 8 bases. The CDR3 protein is CASSSRDSGNYEQYF. The CDR3 DNA reads TGTGCCAGCAGTTCCCGGGATAGCGGGAACTACGAGCAGTACTTC.